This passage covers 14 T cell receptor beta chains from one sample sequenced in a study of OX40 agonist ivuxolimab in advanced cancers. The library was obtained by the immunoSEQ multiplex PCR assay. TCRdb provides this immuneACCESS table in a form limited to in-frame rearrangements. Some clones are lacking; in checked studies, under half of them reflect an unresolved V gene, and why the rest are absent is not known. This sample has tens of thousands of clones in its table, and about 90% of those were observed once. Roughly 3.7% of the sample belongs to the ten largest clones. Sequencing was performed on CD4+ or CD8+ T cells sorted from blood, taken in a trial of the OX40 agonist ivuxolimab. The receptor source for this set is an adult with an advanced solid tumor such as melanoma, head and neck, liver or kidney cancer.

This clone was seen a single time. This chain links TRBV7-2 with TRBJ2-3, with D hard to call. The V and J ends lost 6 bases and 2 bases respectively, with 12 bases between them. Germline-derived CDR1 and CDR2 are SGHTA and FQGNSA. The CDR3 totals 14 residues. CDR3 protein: CASRNSWITDTQYF. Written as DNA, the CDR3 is TGTGCCAGCAGGAACAGCTGGATCACAGATACGCAGTATTTT.

CDR3: CAWSRGEGYEQYF. The CDR3 DNA reads TGTGCCTGGAGTCGGGGGGAGGGCTACGAGCAGTACTTC. V is TRBV30 and J is TRBJ2-7, with 7 bases identical to TRBD2. Germline V CDR1 and CDR2: GTSNPN, SVGIG (reference sequence). The ends lost 2 bases at V and 3 bases at J; junction bases unmatched: 4. The CDR3 is 13 residues long.

As DNA, the CDR3 is TGTGCCAGTAGTACAACAGGGGGTTCTTTCAATGAGCAGTTCTTC. As protein: CASSTTGGSFNEQFF. The J gene is TRBJ2-1, the V gene TRBV19; 8 bases are a match to TRBD1. Looked up from germline, CDR1 is LNHDA and CDR2 is SQIVND (reference sequence). Trimming cost V 4 bases and J 6 bases; bases outside gene matches: 8. This CDR3 is 15 amino acids long.

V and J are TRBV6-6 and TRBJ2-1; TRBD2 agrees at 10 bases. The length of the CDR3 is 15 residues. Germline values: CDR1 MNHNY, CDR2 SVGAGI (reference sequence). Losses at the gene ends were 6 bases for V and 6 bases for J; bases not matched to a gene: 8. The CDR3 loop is CASSPGLASVNEQFF. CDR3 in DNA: TGTGCCAGCAGCCCGGGACTAGCGTCCGTCAATGAGCAGTTCTTC.

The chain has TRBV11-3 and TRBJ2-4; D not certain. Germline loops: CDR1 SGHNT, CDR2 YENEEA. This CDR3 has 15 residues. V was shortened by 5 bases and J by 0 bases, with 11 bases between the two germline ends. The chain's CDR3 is CASSINSLAKNIQYF. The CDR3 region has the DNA TGTGCCAGCAGCATTAACAGCCTAGCCAAAAACATTCAGTACTTC.

CDR3 residues: CASNRGPYEQYF. The CDR3 DNA sequence: TGTGCCAGCAACAGGGGCCCCTACGAGCAGTACTTC. V gene TRBV28 combines with J gene TRBJ2-7; 7 positions match TRBD1. The CDR3 runs to 12 residues. Germline V gives CDR1 MDHEN, CDR2 SYDVKM. V gave up 7 bases and J gave up 2 bases; unmatched junction bases: 2.

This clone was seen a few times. The CDR3 is CASRGTTVYNSPLHF. The CDR3 region has the DNA TGTGCCAGCAGGGGAACGACAGTTTATAATTCACCCCTCCACTTT. The rearrangement links TRBV27 to TRBJ1-6, with a possible D match to TRBD1 (5 bases). CDR1 and CDR2 (germline): MNHEY, SMNVEV (reference sequence). V lost 6 bases and J 4 bases, leaving 13 bases between the germline ends. The CDR3 is 15 amino acids.

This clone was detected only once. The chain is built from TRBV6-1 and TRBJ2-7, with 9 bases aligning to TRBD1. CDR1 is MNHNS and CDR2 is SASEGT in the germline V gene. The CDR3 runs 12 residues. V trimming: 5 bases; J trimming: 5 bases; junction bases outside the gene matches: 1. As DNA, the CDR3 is TGTGCCAGCAGTTGGACAGGGGACGAGCAGTACTTC. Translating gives CASSWTGDEQYF.

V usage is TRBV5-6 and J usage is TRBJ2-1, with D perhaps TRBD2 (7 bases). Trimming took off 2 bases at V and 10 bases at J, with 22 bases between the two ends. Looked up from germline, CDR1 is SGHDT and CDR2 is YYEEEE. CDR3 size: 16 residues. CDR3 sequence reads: CASSFRGAKLTREQFF. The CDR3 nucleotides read TGTGCCAGCAGCTTTCGGGGGGCGAAGTTGACGCGCGAGCAGTTCTTC.

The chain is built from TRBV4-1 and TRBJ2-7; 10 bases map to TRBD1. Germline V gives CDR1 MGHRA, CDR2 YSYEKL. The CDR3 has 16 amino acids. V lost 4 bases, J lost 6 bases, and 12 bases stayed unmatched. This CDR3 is CASSRDQPGTGVEQYF. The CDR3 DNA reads TGCGCCAGCAGCCGAGATCAGCCCGGGACAGGGGTCGAGCAGTACTTC.

CDR3 nucleotide sequence: TGTGCCAGCAGCTTTGGGGGGCGGGAAGCTTTCTTT. Translated, it gives CASSFGGREAFF. The chain employs TRBV7-9 and TRBJ1-1; D is perhaps TRBD1 (6 bases). This CDR3 comprises 12 residues. CDR1 SEHNR and CDR2 FQNEAQ come from the germline V gene (reference sequence). V lost 3 bases to trimming and J lost 8 bases, with 10 bases between them.

CDR3 protein: CASSPRPSPEKLFF. The CDR3 bases are TGTGCCAGCAGCCCCCGGCCCAGTCCCGAAAAACTGTTTTTT. The rearrangement uses TRBV11-3 and TRBJ1-4; D not certain. Germline V CDR1 and CDR2: SGHNT, YENEEA. This CDR3 has 14 amino acids. V lost 5 bases and J lost 8, with 15 bases in between.

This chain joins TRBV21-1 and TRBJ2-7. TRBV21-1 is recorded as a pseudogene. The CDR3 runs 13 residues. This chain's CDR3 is CASSDRDPVEQYF. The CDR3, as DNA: TGTGCCAGCAGCGATCGGGACCCAGTAGAGCAGTACTTC.

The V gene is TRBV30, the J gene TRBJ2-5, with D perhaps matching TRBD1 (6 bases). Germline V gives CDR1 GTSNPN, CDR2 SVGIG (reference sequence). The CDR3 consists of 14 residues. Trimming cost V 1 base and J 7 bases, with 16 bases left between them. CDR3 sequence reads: CAWSADHPRGTQYF. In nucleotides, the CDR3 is TGTGCCTGGAGTGCGGACCACCCCAGGGGGACCCAGTACTTC.